The 23 T cell receptor beta chains given below trace back to one sample, sequenced in a study of shared clonotypes between healthy human individuals. Assay: immunoSEQ multiplex PCR; the TCRdb copy retains only in-frame clones and omits some. This table has about 650,000 clones, roughly 95% appearing once. CD45RO-negative CD8 cells positively selected for CCR7 made up the naive population, which excluded terminally differentiated effector memory CD45RA+ cells. The sequenced sample was naive CD8+ T cells sorted from blood. The receptors were gathered from a woman in her 30s in good health.

This clone was detected only a few times. This sequence joins TRBV27 and TRBJ2-2; 8 nucleotides match TRBD2. The CDR3 totals 15 residues. Germline V gene lookup returns CDR1 MNHEY and CDR2 SMNVEV (reference sequence). Unmatched junction bases numbered 7, after V lost 6 bases and J lost 4 bases. The CDR3 bases are TGTGCCAGCAGCCCGCTAGCGGGCGGCACCGGGGAGCTGTTTTTT. Translation gives CASSPLAGGTGELFF.

The chain employs TRBV19 and TRBJ1-2; D is ambiguous. Germline CDR1 LNHDA, CDR2 SQIVND (reference sequence). V was pared by 5 bases and J by 2 bases, with 15 bases between. CDR3 size: 15 residues. The CDR3 bases are TGTGCCAGTAGTGACCGGACGGAATTGAACTATGGCTACACCTTC. Residues: CASSDRTELNYGYTF.

The chain employs TRBV27 and TRBJ2-7; D might be TRBD2 (5 bases). The V end lost 3 bases, the J end lost 4 bases, and 13 bases lay between the germline ends. Germline V lookup: CDR1 MNHEY, CDR2 SMNVEV (reference sequence). This CDR3 has 14 residues. DNA for the CDR3: TGTGCCAGCAGTTTCGCCGGGGTAGGATACGAGCAGTACTTC. Translation gives CASSFAGVGYEQYF.

This chain connects TRBV28 to TRBJ2-1; 10 positions agree with TRBD2. CDR3 length equals 16 residues. V was clipped by 0 bases and J by 2 bases; unmatched bases: 1. Germline values: CDR1 MDHEN, CDR2 SYDVKM. CDR3 DNA sequence: TGTGCCAGCAGTTTATGGAGCGGGAGGGCCTACAATGAGCAGTTCTTC. It is translated as CASSLWSGRAYNEQFF.

The gene calls are TRBV6-5 and TRBJ1-1, with D perhaps matching TRBD1 (5 bases). This CDR3 comprises 14 residues. V lost 7 bases and J lost 1, with 13 bases in between. Germline-derived CDR1 and CDR2 are MNHEY and SVGAGI. CDR3 sequence (DNA): TGTGCCAGCATGGGCTGGAGGGGGAACACTGAAGCTTTCTTT. As protein: CASMGWRGNTEAFF.

On this clone: The sample holds other DNA sequences that translate to the same CDR3. The chain joins TRBV9 to TRBJ2-1, with D tentatively TRBD2 (5 bases). V was cut by 0 bases and J by 5 bases, with 9 bases left in between. The CDR3 is 14 amino acids. Germline-derived CDR1 and CDR2 are SGDLS and YYNGEE. The DNA of the CDR3 is TGTGCCAGCAGCGTAGAGGACTTCAACAATGAGCAGTTCTTC. It codes for CASSVEDFNNEQFF. The variable domain in full, completed from reference TRBV9 and TRBJ2-1, reads DSGVTQTPKHLITATGQRVTLRCSPRSGDLSVYWYQQSLDQGLQFLIQYYNGEERAKGNILERFSAQQFPDLHSELNLSSLELGDSALYFCASSVEDFNNEQFFGPGTRLTVL.

The V gene is TRBV4-1, the J gene TRBJ2-7; 14 nucleotides match TRBD2. The V gene's germline CDR1 is MGHRA and CDR2 YSYEKL. Trimming cost V 1 base and J 4 bases; bases outside gene matches: 0. The CDR3 runs 15 residues. DNA of the CDR3: TGCGCCAGCAGCCAAGGGACTAGCGGGGGGTACGAGCAGTACTTC. This gives the protein CASSQGTSGGYEQYF.

The CDR3 coding sequence is TGTGCCAGCAGTTTTGGACCCCAAGGGGTCGAGCAGTACTTC. It translates to CASSFGPQGVEQYF. The V gene is TRBV27, the J gene TRBJ2-7; a possible D gene is TRBD1 (5 bases). V was trimmed by 3 bases and J by 6 bases, leaving 15 bases between them. The CDR3 sequence is 14 residues long. Germline loops: CDR1 MNHEY, CDR2 SMNVEV (reference sequence).

This chain connects TRBV29-1 to TRBJ1-1; TRBD1 might be the D (5 bases). Trimming cost V 6 bases and J 1 base, with 12 bases left between them. The CDR3 has 13 amino acids. In germline, CDR1 is SQVTM, CDR2 ANQGSEA. CDR3 loop: CSVLSTENTEAFF. Here the CDR3 DNA reads TGCAGCGTACTATCGACAGAGAACACTGAAGCTTTCTTT.

The rearrangement uses TRBV29-1 and TRBJ2-2; 12 bases line up with TRBD1. The V and J ends lost 8 bases and 6 bases, in that order; junction bases with no gene match: 10. The CDR3 is 15 amino acids. From germline, CDR1 is SQVTM and CDR2 ANQGSEA. The CDR3 reads CSPSPGQGAPGELFF. Written as DNA, the CDR3 is TGCAGCCCCTCCCCGGGACAGGGGGCGCCCGGGGAGCTGTTTTTT.

The J gene is TRBJ2-7, the V gene TRBV28; D unresolved. Germline V gives CDR1 MDHEN, CDR2 SYDVKM. V was clipped by 2 bases and J by 6 bases, with 23 bases between them. The CDR3 runs 17 residues. The CDR3 reads CASSLRSTYLAFSEQYF. DNA of the CDR3: TGTGCCAGCAGTTTAAGGTCCACGTACTTGGCCTTTTCCGAGCAGTACTTC.

The gene calls are TRBV5-6 and TRBJ2-7; 8 nucleotides match TRBD2. V was clipped by 3 bases and J by 1 base; unmatched bases: 12. This CDR3 spans 17 amino acids. CDR1 and CDR2 (germline): SGHDT, YYEEEE. CDR3 residues: CASSYATSGGLSYEQYF. CDR3 DNA: TGTGCCAGCAGCTACGCTACGTCGGGGGGGCTATCCTACGAGCAGTACTTC.

This clone is a singleton in its sample. The chain has TRBV10-2 and TRBJ2-5; D may be TRBD2 (5 bases). V lost 11 bases and J 5 bases, leaving 12 bases between the germline ends. Germline loops: CDR1 WSHSY, CDR2 SAAADI. The CDR3 loop spans 11 amino acids. The CDR3 DNA reads TGCGCCTGCTTGGGGAGCGAGACCCAGTACTTC. Translating gives CACLGSETQYF.

In the case of this clone: The same CDR3 arises from other DNA sequences in this sample as well. Here the CDR3 DNA reads TGTGCCAGTAGTATCGGGCAGGGGTTTGCCTACGAGCAGTACTTC. It is translated as CASSIGQGFAYEQYF. This chain connects TRBV19 to TRBJ2-7; a possible D gene is TRBD1 (6 bases). From germline, CDR1 is LNHDA and CDR2 SQIVND (reference sequence). V lost 3 bases, J lost 2 bases, and 14 bases lay in between. CDR3 length equals 15 residues.

The J gene is TRBJ2-3, the V gene TRBV10-1; 8 positions agree with TRBD2. CDR3 length: 16 amino acids. The V gene's germline CDR1 is WNHNN and CDR2 SYGVQD (reference sequence). After removal of 1 base from V and 2 bases from J, the junction contained 5 bases not matched to a gene. The chain's CDR3 is CASSELVAGNTDTQYF. The DNA of the CDR3 is TGCGCCAGCAGTGAGTTAGTAGCGGGGAACACAGATACGCAGTATTTT.

The chain joins TRBV6-5 to TRBJ1-1, with D maybe TRBD1 (5 bases). The CDR3 sequence is 15 residues long. CDR1 is MNHEY and CDR2 is SVGAGI in the germline V gene. V lost 0 bases and J 1 base, leaving 9 bases between the germline ends. The CDR3 DNA follows: TGTGCCAGCAGTTACTCTGTCGGGGGGAACACTGAAGCTTTCTTT. It specifies CASSYSVGGNTEAFF.

The chain combines TRBV9 with TRBJ2-3, with TRBD2 matching over 7 bases. Germline CDR1 SGDLS, CDR2 YYNGEE. This CDR3 has 15 residues. With V trimmed by 4 bases and J by 0 bases, 5 bases remained unmatched. Here the CDR3 DNA reads TGTGCCAGCAGCCAAGACGGGAGGAGCACAGATACGCAGTATTTT. Translating it yields CASSQDGRSTDTQYF.

The rearrangement joins TRBV2 to TRBJ2-2; no definite D call. Germline CDR1 SNHLY, CDR2 FYNNEI. Deletions cut 2 bases from V and 7 bases from J, with 5 bases between. The CDR3 extends over 12 amino acids. CDR3 DNA sequence: TGTGCCAGCAGTGAACTGGGCGGGGAGCTGTTTTTT. It codes for CASSELGGELFF.

V gene TRBV9 combines with J gene TRBJ2-1; 8 bases match TRBD2. This CDR3 has 18 residues. CDR1 and CDR2 from the germline V gene are SGDLS and YYNGEE. The V segment lost 2 bases and the J segment 4 bases; nucleotides outside the gene matches: 14. DNA for the CDR3: TGTGCCAGCAGCGTTGGGGGCGGAGCACTAGCGGTTTACAATGAGCAGTTCTTC. Translating gives CASSVGGGALAVYNEQFF.

The CDR3 loop is CASSEFWRMTEPNYGYTF. For the CDR3, the DNA is TGTGCCAGCAGTGAATTTTGGAGGATGACGGAGCCGAACTATGGCTACACCTTC. The V and J genes are TRBV6-1 and TRBJ1-2, with D unresolved. Per germline, CDR1 MNHNS and CDR2 SASEGT. The CDR3 totals 18 residues. Trimming stripped 2 bases from V and 2 bases from J, with 21 bases between.

The CDR3 bases are TGTGCCACCAGCATGGGACGGATGACCCCTTTCTACGAGCAGTACTTC. Translating gives CATSMGRMTPFYEQYF. J is TRBJ2-7 and V is TRBV15, with D perhaps being TRBD1 or TRBD2 (5 bases each). In germline, CDR1 is LNHNV, CDR2 YYDKDF (reference sequence). The V and J ends lost 4 bases and 3 bases respectively, with 19 bases between them. CDR3 length: 16 residues.

This clone was recorded once. The V call is TRBV6-6, the J call TRBJ2-7; no clear D gene. From germline, CDR1 is MNHNY and CDR2 SVGAGI (reference sequence). CDR3 length: 14 residues. Trimming cost V 2 bases and J 3 bases, with 11 bases left between them. The CDR3 DNA reads TGTGCCAGCAGTTACGGGCCGTGGGGCTACGAGCAGTACTTC. This translates into CASSYGPWGYEQYF.

The chain recombines TRBV4-2 with TRBJ1-3; D gene unclear. V was pared by 0 bases and J by 3 bases, with 15 bases between. Germline V gene sequence: CDR1 LGHNA, CDR2 YNFKEQ. This CDR3 spans 17 amino acids. The CDR3 reads CASSQDGGWDGGNTIYF. The DNA for the CDR3 is TGTGCCAGCAGCCAAGATGGCGGATGGGATGGTGGAAACACCATATATTTT.